This TCR beta chain comes out of a study of OX40 agonist ivuxolimab in advanced cancers. This CDR3 contains 14 residues. Data came from immunoSEQ multiplex PCR; TCRdb stores just in-frame clones and leaves some out. The table lists 35,000 to 40,000 clones, 84% of them singletons. This specimen was CD4+ or CD8+ T cells sorted from blood, taken in a trial of the OX40 agonist ivuxolimab. This receptor was identified in an adult with an advanced solid tumor such as melanoma, head and neck, liver or kidney cancer. The V and J genes are TRBV1 and TRBJ1-1; no check of the table's D call, TRBD1, against the DNA was made. TRBV1 is an annotated pseudogene. CDR3 amino acids: CTSSQRGGRAEAFF. The CDR3 DNA reads as TGCACCAGCAGCCAAAGAGGCGGCAGGGCTGAAGCTTTCTTT.